This T cell receptor beta chain derives from a study of CD8 T cells in ankylosing spondylitis. The study, taken as a whole, reports: As reported, disease-linked clones showed significant enrichment in matched ankylosing spondylitis synovial fluid. It appeared that ankylosing spondylitis blood was characterized by a TCR beta motif of roughly 8 highly homologous variants.

This clonotype occurred a few times. Its antigen is undetermined. As the method for making TCR beta libraries, quantitative 5'-RACE with molecular barcodes was used. TCRdb used MiXCR to reprocess the 5' RACE reads, holding one entry per CDR3 protein. The profile shows under 950,000 distinct CDR3 sequences, around 20% of them singletons. The sequencing sample was made of blood, either unsorted or a sorted T cell fraction (not recorded which). The sequence was obtained from a male donor with ankylosing spondylitis.

The CDR3 DNA is TGTGCCAGCAGCGCCACCCTCCACCCGGAGCTGTTTTTT. This encodes CASSATLHPELFF. V and J are TRBV7-9 and TRBJ2-2; D not resolved. The germline V and J ends were trimmed by 5 bases and 10 bases, with 14 bases remaining between them. The germline V gene has CDR1 SEHNR and CDR2 FQNEAQ (reference sequence). The CDR3 loop spans 13 amino acids.